This T cell receptor (beta chain) was captured in a study of tumor T cells in aggressive B-cell lymphoma. Trimming pared 1 base from V and 1 base from J, leaving 19 bases between. CDR1 LGHNA and CDR2 YNFKEQ come from the germline V gene. This CDR3 spans 18 amino acids. Assay used: immunoSEQ multiplex PCR; TCRdb lists only in-frame clones, some missing. The sample contains approximately 4,000 clones, 75% to 95% of which appear only once. The source of this sequence is an adult with diffuse large B cell lymphoma. The chain links TRBV4-2 to TRBJ1-1; D unclear. Material for sequencing was tumor tissue. Here the CDR3 reads CASSQGEGSLAGNTEAFF. For the CDR3, the DNA is TGTGCCAGCAGCCAAGGGGAAGGAAGTTTAGCGGGGAACACTGAAGCTTTCTTT.